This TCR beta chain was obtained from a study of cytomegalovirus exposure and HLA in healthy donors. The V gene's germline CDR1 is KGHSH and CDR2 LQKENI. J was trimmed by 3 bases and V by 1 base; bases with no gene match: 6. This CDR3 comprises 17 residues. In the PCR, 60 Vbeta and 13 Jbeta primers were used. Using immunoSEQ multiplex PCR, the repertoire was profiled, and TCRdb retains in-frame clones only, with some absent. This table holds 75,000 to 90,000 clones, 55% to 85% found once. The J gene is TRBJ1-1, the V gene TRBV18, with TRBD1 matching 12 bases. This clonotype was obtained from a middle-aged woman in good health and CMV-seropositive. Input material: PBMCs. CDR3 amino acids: CASSPRDRGRRDTEAFF. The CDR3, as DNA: TGTGCCAGCTCACCACGGGACAGGGGGCGAAGGGACACTGAAGCTTTCTTT.